The source of this T cell receptor beta chain is a study of monozygotic twins with inflammatory bowel disease. Study-wide findings and caveats: None of the different T cell subtypes could be distinguished from one another. With others, IBD patients shared fewer clonotypes than healthy twins did, especially with disease activity.

For both chains, the TCRalpha and TCRbeta cDNA went through two nested PCRs of approximately 16 and 10 cycles. TCRdb derives one entry per CDR3 protein from the 5' RACE reads, leaving out DNA. This sample's table reports under 45,000 distinct CDR3 sequences. Researchers isolated total RNA from whole blood without sorting T cells. CDR3 length equals 15 residues. Germline V gives CDR1 MNHEY, CDR2 SVGAGI. To note about this clonotype: Its antigen is currently unknown.

Sequencing was done on a sample of blood. The TCR comes from a human donor with ulcerative colitis or Crohn's disease, or a healthy co-twin of an affected twin (not recorded which). This chain connects TRBV6-5 to TRBJ2-1. The CDR3 is CASSYSDTSYNEQFF.